Reported below is one T cell receptor beta chain. The data derive from a study of blood T cell repertoires in COVID-19. The data were produced by immunoSEQ multiplex PCR, yet TCRdb's version contains in-frame clones alone and is incomplete. The repertoire holds roughly 70,000 clones, with roughly 80% as singletons. The CDR3 runs to 14 residues. Germline V lookup: CDR1 SGHRS, CDR2 YFSETQ. J gave up 3 bases and V 3 bases, and 3 bases lay outside the gene matches. The rearrangement joins TRBV5-1 to TRBJ1-2, with 9 bases aligning to TRBD1. The sequence was collected from a man between 65 and 85 years old who had recovered from COVID-19. Sequenced sample: peripheral blood. CDR3 sequence: CASSSQGADYGYTF. The CDR3 DNA sequence: TGCGCCAGCAGCTCACAGGGGGCGGACTATGGCTACACCTTC.